The 6 T cell receptor beta chains below all came from one sample that was sequenced in a study of cytotoxic CD8 clonotypes in ibrutinib-treated CLL. The protocol was immunoSEQ multiplex PCR, while the TCRdb copy is restricted to in-frame clones and leaves out a portion. The sample records nearly 15,000 clones, about 60% being singletons. This specimen consisted of PBMCs, obtained before ibrutinib treatment. These receptor sequences come from a human donor with chronic lymphocytic leukemia.

V gene TRBV27 combines with J gene TRBJ2-3, with 8 positions matching TRBD2. CDR3 length: 12 amino acids. Losses at the gene ends were 2 bases for V and 12 bases for J; bases not matched to a gene: 4. The germline gives CDR1 MNHEY, CDR2 SMNVEV (reference sequence). The CDR3 reads CASSLGGLVQYF. CDR3 in DNA: TGTGCCAGCAGTTTAGGGGGACTAGTTCAGTATTTT.

V gene TRBV5-5 combines with J gene TRBJ1-4; no clear D. Trimming left V 0 bases short and J 11 bases short, with 11 bases between. CDR3 length: 13 residues. Germline CDR1 SGHKS, CDR2 YYEKEE (reference sequence). The CDR3 nucleotides read TGTGCCAGCAGCTTGGAGACTTTCGGGAAACTGTTTTTT. The encoded protein is CASSLETFGKLFF.

The chain has TRBV20-1 and TRBJ1-2; no clear D gene. The V gene's germline CDR1 is DFQATT and CDR2 SNEGSKA (reference sequence). The length of the CDR3 is 11 residues. V lost 5 bases, J lost 4 bases, and 8 bases lay in between. The CDR3 loop reads CSAGESYGYTF. Written as DNA, the CDR3 is TGCAGTGCTGGGGAGAGCTATGGCTACACCTTC.

The chain couples TRBV2 to TRBJ1-2; D is uncertain. The CDR3 is 13 amino acids. CDR1 SNHLY and CDR2 FYNNEI come from the germline V gene. Deletions cut 5 bases from V and 0 bases from J, with 7 bases between. The CDR3 here is CASSPQTNYGYTF. CDR3 coding DNA: TGTGCCAGCAGTCCCCAAACTAACTATGGCTACACCTTC.

V gene TRBV18 combines with J gene TRBJ1-5, with no clear D. This CDR3 is built from 13 residues. CDR1 and CDR2 (germline): KGHSH, LQKENI. Trimming took 2 bases from V and 5 from J, leaving 7 bases between them. CDR3 sequence (DNA): TGTGCCAGCTCACCAGTTCGAGATCAGCCCCAGCATTTT. Protein sequence: CASSPVRDQPQHF.

This clone turned up a few times. The V gene is TRBV28, the J gene TRBJ2-1, with TRBD2 matching 8 bases. Germline values: CDR1 MDHEN, CDR2 SYDVKM. Germline trimming cut 5 bases from V and 16 bases from J; bases unmatched to any gene: 10. The CDR3 contains 12 residues. For the CDR3, the DNA is TGTGCCAGCAGTCTGGAACCGGGACTAGAATTCTTC. This sequence encodes CASSLEPGLEFF.